The T cell receptor beta chain described here comes from a study of cytomegalovirus exposure and HLA in healthy donors. Researchers ran the PCR with 60 Vbeta and 13 Jbeta primers. Profiling relied on immunoSEQ multiplex PCR, and the TCRdb table lists in-frame clones only, not all of them. The table lists 45,000 or so clones. Overall study findings and caveats: A later analysis showed TCR association rates differing by HLA locus, peaking at DRB1 and lowest at HLA-C. Researchers reported from a later analysis that most CMV-associated TCR beta chains appeared HLA-restricted. TCR beta sequences reportedly predicted most subjects' HLA-A and HLA-B alleles accurately. In vitro assays verified that a few CMV-associated chains recognized CMV antigens specifically.

Details on this clone: Its target is not known.

The sequence was obtained from a male donor in good health and CMV-seronegative. The sequencing sample was made of PBMCs.

CDR3 residues: CASSPRDNAYNEQFF. In nucleotides, the CDR3 is TGTGCCAGCTCACCCCGGGACAATGCCTACAATGAGCAGTTCTTC. V gene TRBV18 combines with J gene TRBJ2-1, with a weak D call TRBD1 (6 bases). Trimming took off 3 bases at V and 2 bases at J, with 11 bases between the two ends. The CDR3 totals 15 residues. Germline lookup yields CDR1 KGHSH and CDR2 LQKENI.